Following are 26 T cell receptor beta chains from one sample sequenced in a study of blood T cells in healthy people across ages. Together with a sample-barcoded 5' primer, a J-beta primer mix was included in a second PCR lasting about 6 to 11 cycles. TCRdb redid the calling of the 5' RACE reads with MiXCR, one entry per CDR3 protein. This table holds about 640,000 distinct CDR3 sequences, roughly two fifths found once. Sample: blood. The receptor source for this set is a man at least 80 years old in good health.

This clonotype was detected many times. The chain's CDR3 is CSVVGLGNYEQYF. The CDR3, as DNA: TGCAGCGTTGTGGGACTAGGGAACTACGAGCAGTACTTC. The chain couples TRBV29-1 to TRBJ2-7; 8 bases line up with TRBD2. Germline V gene lookup returns CDR1 SQVTM and CDR2 ANQGSEA. Trimming at V came to 4 bases and at J to 3 bases, leaving 5 bases not matched to a gene. CDR3 size: 13 residues.

In this sample, this clonotype turned up a few times. J is TRBJ1-5 and V is TRBV20-1; D is unresolved. Germline V CDR1 and CDR2: DFQATT, SNEGSKA (reference sequence). V lost 6 bases and J lost 3, with 15 bases in between. There are 14 residues in the CDR3. The DNA of the CDR3 is TGCAGTGCCTATAGAGGGATGGACAATCAGCCCCAGCATTTT. It encodes CSAYRGMDNQPQHF.

This clonotype was counted a few times. V and J are TRBV28 and TRBJ2-7; D call uncertain. This CDR3 comprises 13 residues. Germline-derived CDR1 and CDR2 are MDHEN and SYDVKM. Trimming removed 7 bases at V and 7 bases at J, with 17 bases between. This CDR3 is CASTPDTVTEQYF. CDR3 coding DNA: TGTGCCAGCACCCCTGACACGGTGACTGAGCAGTACTTC.

This clonotype appeared many times. V and J are TRBV12-3 or TRBV12-4 and TRBJ1-1; TRBD1 is a possible D gene (5 bases). Deletions cut 4 bases from V and 1 base from J, with 7 bases between. The CDR3 is 13 amino acids. The CDR3 nucleotides are TGTGCCAGCAGTTGGCAGGGGAACACTGAAGCTTTCTTT. This sequence encodes CASSWQGNTEAFF.

This clonotype was counted many times. This sequence may be a read error, since a much larger clone differs from it by one base. The J gene is TRBJ2-1, the V gene TRBV11-2, with TRBD2 matching 11 bases. The DNA end is more similar to TRBJ2-7, so the J call may be wrong. The CDR3 extends over 17 amino acids. Looked up from germline, CDR1 is SGHAT and CDR2 is FQNNGV. The CDR3 DNA sequence: TGTGCCAGCAGCTTACCTAGCGGGGGGAGCTCCTACAATGAGCAGTACTTC. Translation: CASSLPSGGSSYNEQYF.

This clonotype has at least ten counts. This chain connects TRBV6-2 or TRBV6-3 to TRBJ2-1; D perhaps matches TRBD2 (5 bases). CDR1 MNHEY and CDR2 SVGEGT come from the germline V gene. This CDR3 contains 12 residues. V was clipped by 0 bases and J by 12 bases, with 9 bases between them. CDR3 sequence reads: CASSYSRDRQFF. For the CDR3, the DNA is TGTGCCAGCAGTTACTCGAGGGATAGGCAGTTCTTC.

A few counts support this clonotype. This chain uses TRBV3-1 with TRBJ1-2; TRBD1 might be the D (6 bases). The germline CDR1 and CDR2 sequences are LGHDT and YNNKEL (reference sequence). This CDR3 spans 14 amino acids. The V end lost 3 bases, the J end lost 8 bases, and 16 bases lay between the germline ends. The DNA of the CDR3 is TGTGCCAGCAGCCATGAAGGTCAGGGGAAGGGCTACACCTTC. Translation gives CASSHEGQGKGYTF. The whole variable domain, remainder taken from reference TRBV3-1 and TRBJ1-2, is DTAVSQTPKYLVTQMGNDKSIKCEQNLGHDTMYWYKQDSKKFLKIMFSYNNKELIINETVPNRFSPKSPDKAHLNLHINSLELGDSAVYFCASSHEGQGKGYTFGSGTRLTVV.

CDR3 bases: TGTGCCAGCAGAAATAGCGGGACTCTCAATGAGCAGTACTTC. Translated: CASRNSGTLNEQYF. The chain combines TRBV7-2 with TRBJ2-7, with TRBD2 matching over 8 bases. V dropped 6 bases and J dropped 7; count of bases not matched to a gene: 11. CDR3 length equals 14 residues. Germline lookup yields CDR1 SGHTA and CDR2 FQGNSA.

Only a few counts were recorded for this clonotype. The chain combines TRBV7-9 with TRBJ1-2; possible D gene TRBD1, 5 bases. This CDR3 has 14 amino acids. The germline gives CDR1 SEHNR, CDR2 FQNEAQ (reference sequence). Trimming removed 3 bases at V and 4 bases at J, with 12 bases between. The CDR3 sequence: CASSFQGSSYGYTF. CDR3 DNA: TGTGCCAGCAGCTTTCAGGGTAGTAGCTATGGCTACACCTTC.

This clonotype has more than one count but fewer than ten. The CDR3 sequence: CSVPRGGRAEAFF. The CDR3 DNA sequence: TGCAGCGTCCCGAGGGGAGGGCGAGCTGAAGCTTTCTTT. This chain links TRBV29-1 with TRBJ1-1, with D maybe TRBD1 (5 bases). V dropped 6 bases and J dropped 6 bases, with 17 bases sitting between them. Germline CDR1 SQVTM, CDR2 ANQGSEA. This CDR3 is built from 13 residues.

In its sample, this clonotype was seen once. The CDR3 is CSARDQRTQYF. The CDR3 nucleotides are TGCAGTGCTAGAGATCAGCGGACCCAGTACTTC. The V call is TRBV20-1, the J call TRBJ2-4; no clear D. The DNA end lines up better with TRBJ2-5; the J call may be wrong. In germline, CDR1 is DFQATT, CDR2 SNEGSKA (reference sequence). The CDR3 runs to 11 residues.

The chain is built from TRBV7-6 and TRBJ2-3, with TRBD2 matching 8 bases. V was clipped by 0 bases and J by 5 bases; unmatched bases: 7. The germline gives CDR1 SGHVS, CDR2 FNYEAQ. There are 16 residues in the CDR3. The CDR3: CASSLAPGLAGDTQYF. CDR3 DNA: TGTGCCAGCAGCTTAGCGCCCGGTCTAGCGGGAGATACGCAGTATTTT.

This clonotype was detected only a few times. The chain couples TRBV15 to TRBJ1-3; no reliable D call. Germline loops: CDR1 LNHNV, CDR2 YYDKDF (reference sequence). This CDR3 contains 16 residues. Trimming removed 3 bases at V and 0 bases at J, with 12 bases between. CDR3 loop: CATSSGREISGNTIYF. CDR3 coding DNA: TGTGCCACCAGCAGTGGGAGAGAGATCTCTGGAAACACCATATATTTT.

V and J are TRBV14 and TRBJ2-7, with 7 bases aligning to TRBD2. From germline, CDR1 is SGHDN and CDR2 FVKESK. Trimming removed 0 bases from V and 8 bases from J; junction bases left unmatched: 4. This CDR3 comprises 13 residues. The CDR3 region is CASSQDPGRQQYF. In DNA form, the CDR3 reads TGTGCCAGCAGCCAAGATCCCGGGAGGCAGCAGTACTTC.

The chain uses TRBV6-4 and TRBJ2-5; 8 nucleotides agree with TRBD1. The CDR3 spans 16 residues. Trimming at V came to 2 bases and at J to 8 bases, leaving 13 bases not matched to a gene. The germline CDR1 and CDR2 sequences are MRHNA and SNTAGT. CDR3 sequence reads: CASSDHPRGLPHTQYF. CDR3 DNA sequence: TGTGCCAGCAGTGACCATCCCAGGGGGCTGCCGCATACCCAGTACTTC.

This chain uses TRBV18 with TRBJ2-1; D not resolved. The end of the DNA fits TRBJ2-7 better, so the J call may be wrong. Looked up from germline, CDR1 is KGHSH and CDR2 is LQKENI. The CDR3 extends over 13 amino acids. For the CDR3, the DNA is TGTGCCAGCTCATCCACAGCCATCTACGAGCAGTACTTC. This encodes CASSSTAIYEQYF.

Turning to this clonotype: A much larger clone is a single base away; this may be a read error. The V gene is TRBV4-1, the J gene TRBJ2-3, with 8 bases that match TRBD2. This CDR3 comprises 15 residues. Per the germline V gene, CDR1 is MGHRA and CDR2 is YSYEKL. Trimming at V came to 7 bases and at J to 3 bases, leaving 9 bases not matched to a gene. CDR3 coding DNA: TGCGCCAGCAACCCACAGGGACTAGGGACAGATACGCAGTATTTT. It encodes CASNPQGLGTDTQYF.

This clonotype was observed a handful of times. This may stem from a read error, because a much larger clone lies one nucleotide away. The gene calls are TRBV11-2 and TRBJ2-1, with D hard to call. The J call may be incorrect, as the DNA end agrees better with TRBJ2-7. The CDR3 sequence is 14 residues long. Germline V gene data show CDR1 as SGHAT and CDR2 as FQNNGV. CDR3 in DNA: TGTGCCAGCAGCTTAAGTTCTTCCTACAATGAGCAGTACTTC. Its protein is CASSLSSSYNEQYF.

This rearrangement joins TRBV14 to TRBJ2-7, with 10 bases matching TRBD2. The CDR3 runs to 16 residues. V shed 0 bases, J shed 3 bases, and the junction held 5 bases outside the gene matches. From germline, CDR1 is SGHDN and CDR2 FVKESK. CDR3 sequence reads: CASSQDLLAGNYEQYF. The CDR3 DNA reads TGTGCCAGCAGCCAAGATTTACTAGCGGGGAACTACGAGCAGTACTTC.

The V call is TRBV2, the J call TRBJ1-5; D is possibly TRBD1 (5 bases). The germline CDR1 and CDR2 sequences are SNHLY and FYNNEI. This CDR3 is 13 amino acids long. Trimming pared 6 bases from V and 2 bases from J, leaving 8 bases between. The CDR3 coding sequence is TGTGCCAGCAGGAGGGACGGCAATCAGCCCCAGCATTTT. Amino acid sequence: CASRRDGNQPQHF.

This clonotype was recorded a few times. This chain connects TRBV7-2 to TRBJ2-5; D unclear. V lost 1 base and J lost 11, with 14 bases in between. CDR3 length: 13 amino acids. Germline CDR1 SGHTA, CDR2 FQGNSA. Here the CDR3 DNA reads TGTGCCAGCAGCTTAGATACATTCAATGAGCAGTACTTC. Its protein is CASSLDTFNEQYF.

This chain connects TRBV5-1 to TRBJ2-6, with no clear D. This CDR3 has 15 amino acids. V lost 0 bases to trimming and J lost 4 bases, with 8 bases between them. CDR1 and CDR2 from the germline V gene are SGHRS and YFSETQ. This CDR3 reads CASSLVGLGANVLTF. CDR3 nucleotide sequence: TGCGCCAGCAGCTTGGTCGGGCTGGGGGCCAACGTCCTGACTTTC. Filled out from reference TRBV5-1 and TRBJ2-6, the complete variable domain reads KAGVTQTPRYLIKTRGQQVTLSCSPISGHRSVSWYQQTPGQGLQFLFEYFSETQRNKGNFPGRFSGRQFSNSRSEMNVSTLELGDSALYLCASSLVGLGANVLTFGAGSRLTVL.

The rearrangement joins TRBV5-1 to TRBJ1-2; D may be TRBD1 (6 bases). Germline V gives CDR1 SGHRS, CDR2 YFSETQ. This CDR3 has 15 residues. V shed 4 bases and J shed 2 bases, with 15 bases lying between them. CDR3 sequence reads: CASSPGAGRNYGYTF. The CDR3 region has the DNA TGCGCCAGCAGCCCGGGGGCAGGGCGAAACTATGGCTACACCTTC.

This clonotype was seen only once. The chain uses TRBV14 and TRBJ2-5; D may be TRBD2 (6 bases). Germline V gives CDR1 SGHDN, CDR2 FVKESK. V was trimmed by 1 base and J by 5 bases, leaving 20 bases between them. The CDR3 covers 17 residues. The CDR3 DNA sequence: TGTGCCAGCAGCCAAGGCGGCGGGGCAGGGATTCGGGAGACCCAGTACTTC. Translating gives CASSQGGGAGIRETQYF.

This clonotype was counted once. The chain employs TRBV7-9 and TRBJ2-1; D unresolved. From germline, CDR1 is SEHNR and CDR2 FQNEAQ (reference sequence). CDR3 length equals 11 residues. Trimming pared 11 bases from V and 3 bases from J, leaving 8 bases between. CDR3 nucleotides: TGTGCCGACGCCCTCTACAATGAGCAGTTCTTC. Protein sequence: CADALYNEQFF.

The chain employs TRBV30 and TRBJ1-2; D is ambiguous. This CDR3 region has 14 residues. Between the trimmed V and J ends, which lost 0 bases and 4 bases, there was a span of 12 bases. CDR1 and CDR2 (germline): GTSNPN, SVGIG (reference sequence). The CDR3 loop is CAWSVRDNFYGYTF. Here the CDR3 DNA reads TGTGCCTGGAGTGTACGGGATAACTTCTATGGCTACACCTTC.